The rows below give T cell receptor beta chains drawn from one sample of a study of T-cell reconstitution after alpha-beta-depleted transplantation in children. MiXCR, applied by TCRdb to the PCR reads, yields one record per CDR3 protein. The sample shows approximately 110,000 distinct CDR3 sequences, around 23% of them seen only once. The sample consisted of PBMCs, mostly from graft donor cells, taken 180 days after TCRalphabeta/CD19-depleted stem cell transplant. These receptors were obtained from a male patient aged 2-15 years who had a stem cell transplant for chronic granulomatous disease, so the T cells may come from the graft donor. The CDR3 runs from the conserved cysteine through the conserved F or W. D genes are given only for firm matches. Expanded clones are given a class, and other clones once, few, many or no size at all.

TRBV24-1	.	.	TRBJ2-1	CATSDPGPDYNEQFF	TGTGCCACCAGTGATCCGGGACCTGACTACAATGAGCAGTTCTTC
TRBV29-1	few	.	TRBJ2-3	CSVVIPAPTDTQYF	TGCAGCGTTGTTATTCCAGCTCCCACAGATACGCAGTATTTT
TRBV7-2	.	.	TRBJ2-6	CASSFRWSGANVLTF	TGTGCCAGCAGCTTCAGGTGGTCTGGGGCCAACGTCCTGACTTTC
TRBV20-1	.	.	TRBJ2-2	CSAREYRGTGELFF	TGCAGTGCTAGAGAATATCGGGGCACCGGGGAGCTGTTTTTT
TRBV9	.	.	TRBJ2-5	CASSQLATQETQYF	TGTGCCAGCAGCCAACTAGCCACCCAAGAGACCCAGTACTTC
TRBV12-3/TRBV12-4	few	TRBD1	TRBJ1-3	CASSPRQGARNTIYF	TGTGCCAGCAGTCCGAGACAGGGGGCGAGAAACACCATATATTTT
TRBV7-9	many	.	TRBJ2-5	CASSFAPETQYF	TGTGCCAGCAGCTTTGCTCCTGAGACCCAGTACTTC
TRBV20-1	.	.	TRBJ2-7	CSVGHHRSSYEQYF	TGCAGTGTTGGACACCACAGGAGCTCCTACGAGCAGTACTTC
TRBV1	few	.	TRBJ2-1	CTSSHTVAGHSYNEQFF	TGCACCAGCAGCCATACAGTAGCGGGACACTCCTACAATGAGCAGTTCTTC
TRBV5-1	few	.	TRBJ2-2	CASSLGTLNTGELFF	TGCGCCAGCAGCTTAGGGACACTTAACACCGGGGAGCTGTTTTTT
TRBV3-1	.	.	TRBJ2-7	CASSQGPGQTYEQYF	TGTGCCAGCAGCCAAGGTCCAGGACAAACCTACGAGCAGTACTTC
TRBV5-1	many	.	TRBJ2-3	CASSLGIPSTDTQYF	TGCGCCAGCAGCTTGGGAATCCCTAGCACAGATACGCAGTATTTT
TRBV7-8	few	TRBD1	TRBJ2-3	CASSLRRDRGSTDTQYF	TGTGCCAGCAGCTTACGTCGGGACAGGGGTAGCACAGATACGCAGTATTTT
TRBV20-1	.	.	TRBJ1-6	CSARPESSYNSPLHF	TGCAGTGCTAGACCAGAAAGCTCCTATAATTCACCCCTCCACTTT
TRBV7-2	few	TRBD2	TRBJ2-3	CASSRGLADTQYF	TGTGCCAGCAGCCGGGGACTAGCAGATACGCAGTATTTT
TRBV4-3	few	TRBD1	TRBJ1-2	CASSQIGAGGGYTF	TGCGCCAGCAGCCAAATAGGTGCAGGGGGGGGCTACACCTTC
TRBV12-3/TRBV12-4	.	TRBD2	TRBJ2-3	CASSLREGTTDTQYF	TGTGCCAGCAGTTTAAGGGAGGGGACCACAGATACGCAGTATTTT
TRBV15	few	.	TRBJ1-3	CATSGGPSTGNTIYF	TGTGCCACCAGCGGAGGGCCCAGCACTGGAAACACCATATATTTT
TRBV5-1	many	TRBD1	TRBJ2-3	CASGTGTGQGYTQYF	TGCGCCAGCGGAACCGGGACAGGGCAAGGATATACGCAGTATTTT
TRBV9	.	.	TRBJ2-7	CASSASDGSYEQYF	TGTGCCAGCAGCGCCTCGGACGGTTCCTACGAGCAGTACTTC
TRBV29-1	many	.	TRBJ2-1	CSVNEEGPYNEQFF	TGCAGCGTGAACGAAGAGGGCCCCTACAATGAGCAGTTCTTC
TRBV7-9	many	.	TRBJ1-2	CASSTPIDADTF	TGTGCCAGCAGCACACCGATCGACGCCGACACCTTC
TRBV11-3	.	TRBD2	TRBJ2-1	CASSQGLGRLNEQFF	TGTGCCAGCAGCCAAGGACTAGGGAGGCTCAATGAGCAGTTCTTC
TRBV28	many	TRBD2	TRBJ2-1	CASSLEGLASFNEQFF	TGTGCCAGCAGTTTAGAGGGACTAGCGAGTTTCAATGAGCAGTTCTTC
TRBV7-2	.	.	TRBJ1-2	CASSSYRVLSYGYTF	TGTGCCAGCAGCTCCTACAGGGTCTTGTCGTATGGCTACACCTTC